Detailed here is one T cell receptor beta chain. Its matching antigen is unknown. Germline V gene sequence: CDR1 KGHSH, CDR2 LQKENI. The CDR3 has 14 amino acids. V was shortened by 3 bases and J by 8 bases, with 14 bases between the two germline ends. The sample is drawn from a study of shared clonotypes between healthy human individuals. Regarding the study as a whole: Naive CD4 clonotypes overlapped across a handful of donors at roughly 5.1%. The authors expected sequencing depth to affect clonotype sharing among donors.

Repertoires were generated with immunoSEQ multiplex PCR, while TCRdb's copy carries only in-frame clones and drops some. The sample holds some 2,500,000 clones; around 93% are singletons and the top ten take about 0.41%. The rearrangement uses TRBV18 and TRBJ1-3; no definite D call. The sequencing input was naive CD4+ T cells from PBMCs. The subset is: CD45RA+ positively selected. This TCR derives from a man aged 18 to 30 in good health. Some clones in this sample may be carry-over from other donors' samples. CDR3 in amino acids: CASSPMRERDTIYF. As DNA, the CDR3 is TGTGCCAGCTCACCGATGAGGGAGAGGGACACCATATATTTT. The full variable domain, its missing parts supplied by reference TRBV18 and TRBJ1-3, is NAGVMQNPRHLVRRRGQEARLRCSPMKGHSHVYWYRQLPEEGLKFMVYLQKENIIDESGMPKERFSAEFPKEGPSILRIQQVVRGDSAAYFCASSPMRERDTIYFGEGSWLTVV.